This T cell receptor beta chain was found in a study of shared clonotypes between healthy human individuals (TCRdb year 2020). For the study in its entirety: The cohort included three men and a couple of women between 18 and 49 years of age. To estimate repertoire size and how much clonotypes are shared between individuals, the study performed deep sequencing of blood TCR repertoires from about five healthy adults. Each donor's leukapheresis produced roughly between about 0.9 and 9.5 billion PBMCs. To increase sequencing depth and limit assay-specific biases, different laboratories used diverse techniques to prepare libraries and sequence TCR repertoires. Per donor, three plates each were used for CD4 naive and CD4 memory, two for CD8 naive, and one for CD8 memory. Overall results and qualifications from the work: Incomplete sequencing was indicated by rarefaction of sorted-subset datasets, despite the large sequencing depth. Because the study included only a small number of donors, the genetic and exposure-history diversity represented was limited. Naive subsets generally had larger estimated clonotype richness than memory subsets did. Clonotypes shared by all four sorted-subset donors showed higher generation probabilities than non-shared clonotypes. Across a handful of donors, around 5% of naive CD4, approximately 3.6% of naive CD8, about 2.3% of memory CD4, and approximately 0.4% of memory CD8 clonotypes were shared. Sampling was restricted to blood, and TCR repertoires in tissue are likely to differ from TCR repertoires in blood. Based on pairwise subsampling, the degree of clonotype sharing among donors was expected to be affected by sequencing depth.

TCR CDR3 regions were amplified from genomic DNA by multiplex PCR using the deep immunoSEQ assay. For each cell subset, the extracted genomic DNA was distributed evenly across all wells of several immunoSEQ 96-well plates, and each plate served as one replicate. Each replicate PCR for sorted subsets received around 200 ng genomic DNA, equal to roughly 33,000 T cell genomes. Purified libraries were quantified with a Qubit 3.0 fluorometer, sized on a Bioanalyzer 2100, and re-quantified with the KAPA Library Quantification kit. Every immunoSEQ 96-well plate was sequenced on a dedicated single-read 150-cycle Illumina NextSeq 550 flow cell. Turning to the authors' computational methods: The immunoSEQ output contained only junctional sequences without quality scores, so filtering could not match that applied to full-length reads. To assign V/J genes and CDR3, sequences were annotated using PyIR, a Python wrapper for IgBLAST v1.9, with IMGT germline references. Reads were filtered out if the reads had weak V/J assignments (E-value above 1e-6), no CDR3, stop codons, out-of-frame junctions, or ambiguous translated residues. V3J clonotypes were defined by identical inferred V gene, J gene, and CDR3 amino acid sequence. Percentage overlap between repertoires was calculated by dividing the number of shared unique clonotypes by the size of the smaller repertoire. Three approaches were used to assess repertoire richness: RTK rarefaction, the Chao1 estimator, and Recon v2.1 estimates of unobserved clonotypes. For all TCRbeta clonotypes obtained by the gDNA method from four donors, generation probabilities were computed with OLGA. TCRdb provides this immuneACCESS table in a form limited to in-frame rearrangements. Some clones are lacking; in checked studies, under half of them reflect an unresolved V gene, and why the rest are absent is not known. V, J and clone size derive from that table, while D and trimming were established from the DNA sequence. This sample lists 1.5 million to 2.5 million clones; about 95% were detected once. The top ten hold 1.2% of the sample.

About this clone itself: Which antigen it targets is not known. No base-level quality is on record; no much larger clone is a single base apart.

Cut back by 3 bases and 8 bases, the V and J ends lie 8 bases apart. The CDR3 goes from the cysteine to the phenylalanine over 12 residues. Just the 36-base CDR3 DNA is kept, in frame starting at base 1. The germline V gene provides CDR1 MDHEN and CDR2 SYDVKM. CD8 naive samples were obtained by positive selection for CCR7 among CD45RO-negative cells, yielding a CD45RA+CCR7+ population from which TemRA cells were excluded. The donors were healthy, HIV-negative adults who had no recently reported acute infections or vaccinations. Every donor was a Caucasian adult living in Nashville, Tennessee, USA. After blood collection by leukapheresis, PBMCs were isolated using Ficoll-Histopaque density gradient centrifugation and then cryopreserved in the vapor phase of liquid nitrogen. Analytical flow cytometry was used to check the purity and quantity of each magnetically sorted T cell population. Genomic DNA was isolated from each sorted fraction and quantified by UV absorbance on a Nanodrop 2000c.

The rearranged chain carries TRBV28 and TRBJ2-4; the D gene lacks a confident call. Sequenced sample: naive CD8+ T cells sorted from blood. What the cell subset or site label conveys for this sample: CD45RA+CCR7+. This clonotype was obtained from a man aged 18 to 30 in good health. The nucleotide sequence is given as TGTGCCAGCAGTTTCTACCCCGACATTCAGTACTTC. Its translation is CASSFYPDIQYF. The reference TRBV28 and TRBJ2-4 proteins fill in what lies around the CDR3, so the full variable domain reads DVKVTQSSRYLVKRTGEKVFLECVQDMDHENMFWYRQDPGLGLRLIYFSYDVKMKEKGDIPEGYSVSREKKERFSLILESASTNQTSMYLCASSFYPDIQYFGAGTRLSVL.